A selection of T cell receptor beta chains follows, all from one sample in a study of cytomegalovirus exposure and HLA in healthy donors. Produced via immunoSEQ multiplex PCR; TCRdb's table is partial and in-frame only. Of a few hundred thousand clones in the sample, approximately 80% are singletons; the top ten hold over 12%. The sample was PBMCs. These receptors all come from a woman in her twenties or thirties in good health and CMV-seropositive. CDR3s include the opening cysteine and the closing phenylalanine or tryptophan. Fields, in order: D gene, clone size, V gene, J gene, CDR3 protein, CDR3 DNA. D genes are given only for firm matches. Not every row has a clone size; where given, it reads once, few, many or a size class.

d_gene: TRBD2
abundance: -
v_gene: TRBV7-6
j_gene: TRBJ2-1
CDR3aa: CASSLAGGPRNEQFF
CDR3nt: TGTGCCAGCAGCCTAGCGGGAGGGCCGAGGAATGAGCAGTTCTTC

d_gene: -
abundance: -
v_gene: TRBV5-1
j_gene: TRBJ1-2
CDR3aa: CASSLGISEVGYTF
CDR3nt: TGCGCCAGCAGCTTGGGAATTAGTGAGGTTGGCTACACCTTC

d_gene: -
abundance: -
v_gene: TRBV28
j_gene: TRBJ2-7
CDR3aa: CASRGRVSYEQYF
CDR3nt: TGTGCCAGCAGGGGACGTGTATCCTACGAGCAGTACTTC

d_gene: -
abundance: -
v_gene: TRBV30
j_gene: TRBJ1-3
CDR3aa: CAWSAGAGSGNTIYF
CDR3nt: TGTGCCTGGAGTGCCGGGGCGGGCTCTGGAAACACCATATATTTT

d_gene: TRBD2
abundance: -
v_gene: TRBV29-1
j_gene: TRBJ2-1
CDR3aa: CSVEYPSGSYNEQFF
CDR3nt: TGCAGCGTTGAGTATCCTAGCGGATCCTACAATGAGCAGTTCTTC

d_gene: -
abundance: once
v_gene: TRBV6-4
j_gene: TRBJ2-1
CDR3aa: CASSYHLGGGGEQFF
CDR3nt: TGTGCCAGCAGTTATCATCTGGGGGGAGGCGGTGAGCAGTTCTTC

d_gene: -
abundance: -
v_gene: TRBV6-6
j_gene: TRBJ2-7
CDR3aa: CASRRSSNEQYF
CDR3nt: TGTGCCAGCAGAAGGAGTTCGAACGAGCAGTACTTC

d_gene: -
abundance: -
v_gene: TRBV27
j_gene: TRBJ2-5
CDR3aa: CASSESPAETQYF
CDR3nt: TGTGCCAGCAGCGAGTCTCCCGCGGAGACCCAGTACTTC

d_gene: -
abundance: -
v_gene: TRBV5-1
j_gene: TRBJ2-7
CDR3aa: CASSHTGTAAEQYF
CDR3nt: TGCGCCAGCAGCCATACCGGGACCGCCGCCGAGCAGTACTTC

d_gene: -
abundance: -
v_gene: TRBV13
j_gene: TRBJ2-7
CDR3aa: CASSLDRTFEQYF
CDR3nt: TGTGCCAGCAGCTTAGATAGGACCTTCGAGCAGTACTTC

d_gene: -
abundance: -
v_gene: TRBV28
j_gene: TRBJ1-5
CDR3aa: CASTSFLRWGRGNQPQHF
CDR3nt: TGTGCCAGCACCTCTTTCCTGCGGTGGGGACGGGGCAATCAGCCCCAGCATTTT

d_gene: -
abundance: -
v_gene: TRBV7-3
j_gene: TRBJ2-1
CDR3aa: CASSSGTSYEQFF
CDR3nt: TGTGCCAGCAGCTCGGGGACTTCTTATGAGCAGTTCTTC

d_gene: -
abundance: -
v_gene: TRBV10-2
j_gene: TRBJ2-6
CDR3aa: CAKPGGSGANVLTF
CDR3nt: TGCGCCAAACCTGGGGGCTCTGGGGCCAACGTCCTGACTTTC

d_gene: TRBD1
abundance: once
v_gene: TRBV9
j_gene: TRBJ1-3
CDR3aa: CASSVAQGASGNTIYF
CDR3nt: TGTGCCAGCAGCGTAGCTCAGGGGGCTTCTGGAAACACCATATATTTT

d_gene: -
abundance: -
v_gene: TRBV4-1
j_gene: TRBJ1-4
CDR3aa: CASSQEGGDNEKLFF
CDR3nt: TGCGCCAGCAGCCAAGAAGGTGGGGATAATGAAAAACTGTTTTTT

d_gene: -
abundance: -
v_gene: TRBV5-1
j_gene: TRBJ2-7
CDR3aa: CASSLPGTPYYYEQYF
CDR3nt: TGCGCCAGCAGCTTACCAGGGACTCCCTACTACTACGAGCAGTACTTC

d_gene: -
abundance: -
v_gene: TRBV18
j_gene: TRBJ1-3
CDR3aa: CASSPGQGNTIYF
CDR3nt: TGTGCCAGCTCACCCGGACAGGGAAACACCATATATTTT

d_gene: -
abundance: -
v_gene: TRBV30
j_gene: TRBJ1-1
CDR3aa: CAWSVAAEAFF
CDR3nt: TGTGCCTGGAGTGTCGCCGCTGAAGCTTTCTTT